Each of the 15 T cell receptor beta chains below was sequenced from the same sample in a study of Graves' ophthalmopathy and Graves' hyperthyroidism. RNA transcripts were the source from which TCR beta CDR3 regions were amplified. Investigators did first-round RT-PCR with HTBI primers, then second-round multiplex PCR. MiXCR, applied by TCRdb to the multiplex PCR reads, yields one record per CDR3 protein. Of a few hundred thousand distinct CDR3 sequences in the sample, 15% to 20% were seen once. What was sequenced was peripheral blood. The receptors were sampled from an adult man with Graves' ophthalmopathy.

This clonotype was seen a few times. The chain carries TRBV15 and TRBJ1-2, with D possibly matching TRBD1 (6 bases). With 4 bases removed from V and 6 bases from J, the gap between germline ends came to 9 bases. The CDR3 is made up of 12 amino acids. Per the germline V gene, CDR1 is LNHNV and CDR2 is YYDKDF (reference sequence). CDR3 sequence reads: CATSIQGDGYTF. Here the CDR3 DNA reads TGTGCCACCAGCATACAGGGTGATGGCTACACCTTC.

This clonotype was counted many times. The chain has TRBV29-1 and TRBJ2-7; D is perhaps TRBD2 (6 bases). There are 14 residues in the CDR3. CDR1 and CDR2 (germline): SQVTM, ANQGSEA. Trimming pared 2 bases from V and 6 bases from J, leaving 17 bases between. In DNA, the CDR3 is TGCAGCGTTGAAAAGGCGGTAGGAGGGACCGAGCAGTACTTC. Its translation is CSVEKAVGGTEQYF.

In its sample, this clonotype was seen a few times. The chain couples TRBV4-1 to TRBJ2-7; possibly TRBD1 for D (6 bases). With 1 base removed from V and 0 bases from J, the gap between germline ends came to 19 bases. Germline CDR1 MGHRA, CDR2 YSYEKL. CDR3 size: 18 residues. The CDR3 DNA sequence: TGCGCCAGCAGCCAAGTTTCAGGGGCGACCATTTCCTCCTACGAGCAGTACTTC. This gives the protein CASSQVSGATISSYEQYF.

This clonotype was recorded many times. CDR3 in DNA: TGTGCCAGCAGTTCAGGTGTATTGAACACTGAAGCTTTCTTT. It specifies CASSSGVLNTEAFF. The chain recombines TRBV12-3 or TRBV12-4 with TRBJ1-1; D is undetermined. The V end lost 4 bases, the J end lost 0 bases, and 9 bases lay between the germline ends. The CDR3 spans 14 residues.

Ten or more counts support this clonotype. CDR3 region: CASSPSSDTEAFF. The CDR3 nucleotides read TGTGCCAGCAGCCCCTCCTCCGACACTGAAGCTTTCTTT. The chain employs TRBV3-1 and TRBJ1-1; D uncertain. The germline V and J ends were trimmed by 4 bases and 3 bases, with 9 bases remaining between them. The CDR3 covers 13 residues. The germline gives CDR1 LGHDT, CDR2 YNNKEL (reference sequence). Full variable domain (remainder filled in from reference TRBV3-1 and TRBJ1-1): DTAVSQTPKYLVTQMGNDKSIKCEQNLGHDTMYWYKQDSKKFLKIMFSYNNKELIINETVPNRFSPKSPDKAHLNLHINSLELGDSAVYFCASSPSSDTEAFFGQGTRLTVV.

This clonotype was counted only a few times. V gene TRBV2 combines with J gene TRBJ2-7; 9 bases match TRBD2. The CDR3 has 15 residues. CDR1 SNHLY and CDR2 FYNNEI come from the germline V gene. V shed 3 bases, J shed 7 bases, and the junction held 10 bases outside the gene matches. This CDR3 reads CASSDRVAGAREQYF. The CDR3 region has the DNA TGTGCCAGCAGTGATAGGGTAGCGGGGGCGAGGGAGCAGTACTTC.

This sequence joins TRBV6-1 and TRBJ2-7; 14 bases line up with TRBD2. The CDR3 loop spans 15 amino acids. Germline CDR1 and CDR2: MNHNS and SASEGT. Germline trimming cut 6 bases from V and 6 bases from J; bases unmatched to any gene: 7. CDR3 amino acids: CASSPGLAGVSEQYF. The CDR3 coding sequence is TGTGCCAGCAGCCCGGGACTAGCGGGAGTATCCGAGCAGTACTTC.

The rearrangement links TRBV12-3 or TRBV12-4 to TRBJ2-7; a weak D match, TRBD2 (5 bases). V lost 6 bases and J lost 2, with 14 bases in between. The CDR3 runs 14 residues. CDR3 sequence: CASRPLGGPYEQYF. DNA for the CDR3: TGTGCCAGCAGGCCACTAGGCGGGCCCTACGAGCAGTACTTC.

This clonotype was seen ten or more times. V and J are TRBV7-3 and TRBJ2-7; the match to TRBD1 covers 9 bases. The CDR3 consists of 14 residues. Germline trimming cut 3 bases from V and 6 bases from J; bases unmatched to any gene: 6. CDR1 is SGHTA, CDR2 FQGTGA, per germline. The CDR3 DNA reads TGTGCCAGCAGCTTGGGGACAGGGCAGGTCGAGCAGTACTTC. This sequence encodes CASSLGTGQVEQYF.

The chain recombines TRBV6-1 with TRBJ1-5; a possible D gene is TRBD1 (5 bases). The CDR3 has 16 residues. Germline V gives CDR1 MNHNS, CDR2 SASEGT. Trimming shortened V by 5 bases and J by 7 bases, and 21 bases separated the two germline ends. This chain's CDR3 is CASSQRSGTFPQPQHF. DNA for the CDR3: TGTGCCAGCAGTCAAAGAAGTGGGACTTTTCCGCAGCCCCAGCATTTT.

The CDR3 DNA sequence: TGTGCCAGCTACTCCCAGGGAACTGAAGCTTTCTTT. Translating gives CASYSQGTEAFF. This chain links TRBV12-3 or TRBV12-4 with TRBJ1-1; D might be TRBD1 (5 bases). Trimming left V 8 bases short and J 5 bases short, with 12 bases between. The CDR3 is made up of 12 amino acids.

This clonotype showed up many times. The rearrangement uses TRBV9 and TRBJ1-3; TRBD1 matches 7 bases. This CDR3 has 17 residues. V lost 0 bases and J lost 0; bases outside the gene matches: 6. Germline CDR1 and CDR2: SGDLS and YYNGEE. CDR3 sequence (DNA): TGTGCCAGCAGCGTAGGAGGGGACAGCTTCTCTGGAAACACCATATATTTT. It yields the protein CASSVGGDSFSGNTIYF.

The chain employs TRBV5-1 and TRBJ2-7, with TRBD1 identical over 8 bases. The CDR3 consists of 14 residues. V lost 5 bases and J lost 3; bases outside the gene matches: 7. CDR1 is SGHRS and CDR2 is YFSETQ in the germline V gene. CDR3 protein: CASSPRGPYYEQYF. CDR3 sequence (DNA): TGCGCCAGCAGTCCCAGGGGGCCCTACTACGAGCAGTACTTC.

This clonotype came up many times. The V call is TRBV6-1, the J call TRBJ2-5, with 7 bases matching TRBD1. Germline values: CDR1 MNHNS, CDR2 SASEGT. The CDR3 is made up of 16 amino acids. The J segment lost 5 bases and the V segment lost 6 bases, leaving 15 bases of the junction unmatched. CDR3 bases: TGTGCCAGCAGCTCAATTCCGGGACAGCGGCTGGAGACCCAGTACTTC. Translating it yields CASSSIPGQRLETQYF.

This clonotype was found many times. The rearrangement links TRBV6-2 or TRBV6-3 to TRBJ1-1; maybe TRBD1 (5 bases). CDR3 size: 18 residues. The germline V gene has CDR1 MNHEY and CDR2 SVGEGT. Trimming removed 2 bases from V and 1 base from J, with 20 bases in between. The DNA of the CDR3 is TGTGCCAGCAGTTACCGAGGCAGAATGGGGGTGGGGAACACTGAAGCTTTCTTT. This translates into CASSYRGRMGVGNTEAFF.